Below are 28 T cell receptor beta chains sequenced from a single sample in a study of T-cell reconstitution after alpha-beta-depleted transplantation in children. A library of TCRbeta sequences, prepared with unique molecular identifiers, was generated. TCRdb redid the calling of the PCR reads with MiXCR, one entry per CDR3 protein. The sample shows fewer than 550,000 distinct CDR3 sequences, about 10% of them seen only once. Specimen: PBMCs, collected before TCRalphabeta/CD19-depleted stem cell transplant. The receptors derive from a child aged 2-15 years with inherited bone marrow failure, due to receive a stem cell transplant.

This clonotype was detected ten times or more. The chain joins TRBV19 to TRBJ2-1; no reliable D call. Per germline, CDR1 LNHDA and CDR2 SQIVND (reference sequence). The V and J ends lost 1 base and 4 bases respectively, with 2 bases between them. This CDR3 is 12 amino acids long. The CDR3 region is CASSIGYNEQFF. The CDR3 DNA reads TGTGCCAGTAGTATAGGGTACAATGAGCAGTTCTTC.

About this clonotype itself: A single base separates this from a much larger clone, so it may be a read error. In DNA, the CDR3 is TGCGCCAGCAGCCAAGCACAGCTATCCTGCTACAATGAGCAGTTCTTC. It specifies CASSQAQLSCYNEQFF. The genes are TRBV4-3 and TRBJ2-1; no firm D call. The V and J ends lost 1 base and 3 bases respectively, with 13 bases between them. Germline V gene data show CDR1 as LGHNA and CDR2 as YSLEER. This CDR3 contains 16 residues.

V gene TRBV7-6 combines with J gene TRBJ2-4; 7 bases are shared with TRBD2. Germline V gives CDR1 SGHVS, CDR2 FNYEAQ. J lost 6 bases, V lost 5 bases, and 10 bases had no gene match. The CDR3 is made up of 15 amino acids. CDR3 sequence reads: CASSPTGGWGNIQYF. DNA for the CDR3: TGTGCCAGCAGCCCTACCGGGGGGTGGGGAAACATTCAGTACTTC.

The chain combines TRBV6-2 or TRBV6-3 with TRBJ2-1; D uncertain. The CDR3 consists of 13 residues. The V gene lost 2 bases and the J gene lost 8 bases, with 10 bases spanning the gap. Germline values: CDR1 MNHEY, CDR2 SVGEGT. The CDR3 coding sequence is TGTGCCAGCAGTTACATCGTCTTCCATGAGCAGTTCTTC. Translated: CASSYIVFHEQFF.

This clonotype was picked up many times. The rearrangement links TRBV21-1 to TRBJ2-1; the table gives TRBD1 as D, unverified against the DNA. TRBV21-1 is annotated as a pseudogene. The CDR3 length is 14 residues. The CDR3 DNA sequence: TGTGCCAGCCGAGGGGGCAAGCGGGCGAATGAGCAGTTCTTC. It translates to CASRGGKRANEQFF.

This clonotype has more than one count but fewer than ten. The chain uses TRBV20-1 and TRBJ2-7, with 7 bases matching TRBD1. Germline V gene lookup returns CDR1 DFQATT and CDR2 SNEGSKA (reference sequence). The junction had 13 bases not matched to a gene; V was cut back by 6 bases and J by 2 bases. The CDR3 is 15 amino acids. The CDR3 DNA follows: TGCAGTGCCGGTTCAGACAGGGCCCCCGCCTACGAGCAGTACTTC. The encoded protein is CSAGSDRAPAYEQYF.

There are many counts of this clonotype. V and J are TRBV20-1 and TRBJ2-1, with 8 positions matching TRBD2. Germline loops: CDR1 DFQATT, CDR2 SNEGSKA (reference sequence). This CDR3 is built from 16 residues. The trim removed 5 bases at V and 6 bases at J, leaving 15 bases unmatched. CDR3 sequence reads: CSAPRPGWREANEQFF. The CDR3, as DNA: TGCAGTGCTCCACGACCTGGGTGGCGGGAGGCCAATGAGCAGTTCTTC.

This clonotype occurred many times. The CDR3 protein is CASSQIGGREYTLHF. CDR3 bases: TGTGCCAGCAGCCAAATCGGGGGCCGAGAATACACCCTCCACTTT. J is TRBJ1-6 and V is TRBV7-8; D is possibly TRBD1 (6 bases). Trimming shortened V by 5 bases and J by 14 bases, and 22 bases separated the two germline ends. Per the germline V gene, CDR1 is SGHVS and CDR2 is FQNEAQ. The CDR3 sequence is 15 residues long.

This clonotype was observed a few times. The rearrangement joins TRBV6-1 to TRBJ2-5; D might be TRBD1 (6 bases). Germline lookup yields CDR1 MNHNS and CDR2 SASEGT. The CDR3 is made up of 14 amino acids. Trimming pared 8 bases from V and 3 bases from J, leaving 16 bases between. The CDR3 bases are TGTGCCAGCGGGGAACAGGGTGAAGAAGAGACCCAGTACTTC. Its translation is CASGEQGEEETQYF.

The sample holds many counts of this clonotype. The rearrangement links TRBV5-1 to TRBJ2-7; a possible D gene is TRBD1 (5 bases). This CDR3 spans 12 amino acids. Per the germline V gene, CDR1 is SGHRS and CDR2 is YFSETQ. V lost 5 bases, J lost 4 bases, and 10 bases lay in between. The CDR3 loop reads CASRGQVYEQYF. The CDR3 coding sequence is TGCGCCAGCAGGGGGCAGGTTTACGAGCAGTACTTC. Supplemented by reference TRBV5-1 and TRBJ2-7, the full variable domain reads KAGVTQTPRYLIKTRGQQVTLSCSPISGHRSVSWYQQTPGQGLQFLFEYFSETQRNKGNFPGRFSGRQFSNSRSEMNVSTLELGDSALYLCASRGQVYEQYFGPGTRLTVT.

In this sample, this clonotype turned up many times. The CDR3 DNA reads as TGTGCCAGCACCGGGGGACTAGAGGCGCCGACCCAGTACTTC. Its protein is CASTGGLEAPTQYF. The chain links TRBV6-2 or TRBV6-3 to TRBJ2-5; 8 nucleotides line up with TRBD2. V gave up 7 bases and J gave up 7 bases; unmatched junction bases: 11. Germline V CDR1 and CDR2: MNHEY, SVGEGT. The CDR3 is 14 amino acids.

This clonotype has at least ten counts. The chain links TRBV27 to TRBJ2-5; D call uncertain. The V gene lost 8 bases and the J gene lost 4 bases, with 17 bases spanning the gap. This CDR3 has 14 residues. Germline CDR1 and CDR2: MNHEY and SMNVEV (reference sequence). CDR3 region: CASRLGPAGETQYF. In DNA, the CDR3 is TGTGCCAGCCGTCTCGGACCCGCAGGAGAGACCCAGTACTTC.

Concerning this clonotype: This may stem from a read error, because a much larger clone lies one nucleotide away. This chain links TRBV7-2 with TRBJ2-5, with D perhaps matching TRBD1 or TRBD2 (5 bases each). This CDR3 spans 14 amino acids. Germline loops: CDR1 SGHTA, CDR2 FQGNSA. The CDR3 protein is CASSLAREKETHYF. As DNA, the CDR3 is TGTGCCAGCAGCTTAGCCAGGGAGAAAGAGACCCATTACTTC.

Ten or more counts support this clonotype. The CDR3 is CASSPSDYNEQFF. CDR3 bases: TGTGCCAGCAGCCCGAGTGACTACAATGAGCAGTTCTTC. V usage is TRBV7-8 and J usage is TRBJ2-1, with no clear D. The CDR3 covers 13 residues. V lost 5 bases, J lost 3 bases, and 8 bases lay in between. Germline CDR1 reads SGHVS; CDR2 reads FQNEAQ.

This clonotype was seen at least ten times. The chain links TRBV5-1 to TRBJ2-7; TRBD1 aligns across 8 bases. V lost 6 bases to trimming and J lost 4 bases; unmatched junction nucleotides: 12. This CDR3 comprises 15 residues. The germline gives CDR1 SGHRS, CDR2 YFSETQ. CDR3 sequence reads: CASTPSTGALYEQYF. Written as DNA, the CDR3 is TGCGCCAGCACTCCATCGACAGGGGCACTTTACGAGCAGTACTTC.

This clonotype was observed many times. The chain carries TRBV9 and TRBJ2-1; D is undetermined. This CDR3 is built from 13 residues. The V end was cut by 0 bases, the J end by 7 bases, with 8 bases between. From germline, CDR1 is SGDLS and CDR2 YYNGEE. The CDR3 region is CASSVDARNEQFF. The CDR3 region has the DNA TGTGCCAGCAGCGTAGACGCTAGGAATGAGCAGTTCTTC.

The chain is built from TRBV15 and TRBJ1-3; D gene uncertain. CDR3 size: 14 residues. Germline V gene sequence: CDR1 LNHNV, CDR2 YYDKDF (reference sequence). Trimming pared 0 bases from V and 5 bases from J, leaving 8 bases between. The CDR3 sequence: CATSRDRSRNTIYF. The CDR3 DNA is TGTGCCACCAGCAGAGATCGTTCGCGAAACACCATATATTTT.

This clonotype was observed a handful of times. The J gene is TRBJ2-1, the V gene TRBV19; D is unresolved. Germline V gene data show CDR1 as LNHDA and CDR2 as SQIVND (reference sequence). Between the trimmed V and J ends, which lost 6 bases and 6 bases, there was a span of 12 bases. The CDR3 has 13 amino acids. The CDR3 DNA reads TGTGCCAGTAGCGAAACACCACGCAATGAGCAGTTCTTC. Translation: CASSETPRNEQFF.

This clonotype was recorded at least ten times. The rearrangement joins TRBV5-6 to TRBJ2-7; perhaps TRBD2 as D (5 bases). V was shortened by 3 bases and J by 7 bases, with 23 bases between the two germline ends. The CDR3 spans 16 residues. Germline assignment: CDR1 SGHDT and CDR2 YYEEEE. In DNA form, the CDR3 reads TGTGCCAGCAGCTCCACCCATACTAGGTCGCACCCAGAGCAGTACTTC. It translates to CASSSTHTRSHPEQYF.

This clonotype occurred a few times. V usage is TRBV5-1 and J usage is TRBJ2-2; the D is unclear. The V end lost 2 bases, the J end lost 4 bases, and 9 bases lay between the germline ends. Germline CDR1 SGHRS, CDR2 YFSETQ. The CDR3 spans 14 residues. The CDR3: CASSFIGGTGELFF. In nucleotides, the CDR3 is TGCGCCAGCAGCTTCATCGGCGGCACCGGGGAGCTGTTTTTT.

This clonotype was seen ten or more times. This chain joins TRBV19 and TRBJ2-5; 8 positions agree with TRBD2. The germline gives CDR1 LNHDA, CDR2 SQIVND (reference sequence). The ends lost 3 bases at V and 5 bases at J; junction bases unmatched: 5. This CDR3 region has 14 residues. The CDR3 is CASSMYGRAETQYF. The CDR3 DNA reads TGTGCCAGTAGTATGTACGGGAGGGCGGAGACCCAGTACTTC.

This clonotype has at least ten counts. V is TRBV4-3 and J is TRBJ2-7; no clear D. There are 14 residues in the CDR3. Germline CDR1 and CDR2: LGHNA and YSLEER. V lost 1 base and J 3 bases, leaving 10 bases between the germline ends. The CDR3 protein is CASSQGALGYEQYF. CDR3 coding DNA: TGCGCCAGCAGCCAAGGGGCATTGGGCTACGAGCAGTACTTC.

Remarks on this clonotype: Mismatch with germline at one junction end may stem from a read error. The genes are TRBV5-1 and TRBJ2-7, with D maybe TRBD1 (6 bases). Germline V gene lookup returns CDR1 SGHRS and CDR2 YFSETQ. The CDR3 has 14 amino acids. CDR3 in amino acids: CASMLVMGAYEQYF. The CDR3 DNA reads TGCGCCAGCATGCTCGTTATGGGGGCCTATGAGCAGTACTTC.

V and J are TRBV2 and TRBJ2-5; 9 bases fit TRBD2. The V segment lost 7 bases and the J segment 2 bases; nucleotides outside the gene matches: 5. This CDR3 spans 14 amino acids. Looked up from germline, CDR1 is SNHLY and CDR2 is FYNNEI. This CDR3 is CASTPTSGQETQYF. CDR3 DNA: TGTGCCAGCACCCCGACTAGCGGACAAGAGACCCAGTACTTC.

This clonotype was counted many times. The rearrangement uses TRBV29-1 and TRBJ1-2; maybe TRBD1 (5 bases). V lost 3 bases, J lost 8 bases, and 16 bases lay in between. There are 13 residues in the CDR3. The V gene's germline CDR1 is SQVTM and CDR2 ANQGSEA. CDR3 sequence: CSVDQVARGGYTF. The CDR3 nucleotides are TGCAGCGTTGATCAGGTGGCGAGGGGAGGCTACACCTTC.

This clonotype was counted many times. The J gene is TRBJ1-2, the V gene TRBV27; TRBD1 agrees at 9 bases. Unmatched junction bases numbered 8, after V lost 5 bases and J lost 7 bases. This CDR3 region has 14 residues. Per germline, CDR1 MNHEY and CDR2 SMNVEV (reference sequence). The CDR3 DNA is TGTGCCAGCAGTCCGACAGGGGGAATGGTTGGCTACACCTTC. Amino acid sequence: CASSPTGGMVGYTF.

In this sample, this clonotype turned up many times. The chain uses TRBV7-9 and TRBJ2-1; perhaps D is TRBD1 or TRBD2 (6 bases each). Germline V gene data show CDR1 as SEHNR and CDR2 as FQNEAQ (reference sequence). This CDR3 has 16 amino acids. Trimming removed 5 bases from V and 7 bases from J, with 21 bases in between. In DNA form, the CDR3 reads TGTGCCAGCAGCCCCCCGGGTAGCGGAGGGGGTAATGAGCAGTTCTTC. It is translated as CASSPPGSGGGNEQFF.

In its sample, this clonotype was seen many times. The chain couples TRBV5-6 to TRBJ2-2; D remains unclear. Trimming removed 3 bases from V and 7 bases from J, with 7 bases in between. CDR3 size: 12 residues. Germline CDR1 reads SGHDT; CDR2 reads YYEEEE. CDR3 nucleotide sequence: TGTGCCAGCAGCTGGCATGGCGGGGAGCTGTTTTTT. This translates into CASSWHGGELFF.